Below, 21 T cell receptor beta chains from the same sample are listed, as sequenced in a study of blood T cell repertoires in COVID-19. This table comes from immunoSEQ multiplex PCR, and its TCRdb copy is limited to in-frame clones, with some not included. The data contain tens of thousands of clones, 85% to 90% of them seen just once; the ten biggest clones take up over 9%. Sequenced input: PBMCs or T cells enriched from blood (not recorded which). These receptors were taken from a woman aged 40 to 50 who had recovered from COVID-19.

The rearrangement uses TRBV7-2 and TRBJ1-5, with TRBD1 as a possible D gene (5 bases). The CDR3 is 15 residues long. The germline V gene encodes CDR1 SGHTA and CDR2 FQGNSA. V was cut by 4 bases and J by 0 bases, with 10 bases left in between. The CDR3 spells CASSWGLYSNQPQHF. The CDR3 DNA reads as TGTGCCAGCAGCTGGGGCCTCTATAGCAATCAGCCCCAGCATTTT.

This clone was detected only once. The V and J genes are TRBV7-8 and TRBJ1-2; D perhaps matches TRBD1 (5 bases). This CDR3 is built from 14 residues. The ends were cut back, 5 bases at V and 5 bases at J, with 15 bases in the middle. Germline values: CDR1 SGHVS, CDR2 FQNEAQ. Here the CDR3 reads CASSTPTVGYGYTF. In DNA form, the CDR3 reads TGTGCCAGCAGCACTCCGACAGTGGGTTATGGCTACACCTTC.

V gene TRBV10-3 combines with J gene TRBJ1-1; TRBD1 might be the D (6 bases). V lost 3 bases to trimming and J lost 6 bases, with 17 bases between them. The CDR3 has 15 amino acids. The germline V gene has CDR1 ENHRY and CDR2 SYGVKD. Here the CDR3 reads CAISDRGLVLPEAFF. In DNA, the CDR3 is TGTGCCATCAGTGACAGGGGATTAGTTCTCCCTGAAGCTTTCTTT.

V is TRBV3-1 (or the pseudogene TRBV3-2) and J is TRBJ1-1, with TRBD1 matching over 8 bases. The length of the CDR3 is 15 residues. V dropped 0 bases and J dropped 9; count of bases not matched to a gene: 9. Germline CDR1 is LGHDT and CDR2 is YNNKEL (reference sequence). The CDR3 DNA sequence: TGTGCCAGCAGCCAAGATATGGGGACAGGAATTAAAGCTTTCTTT. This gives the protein CASSQDMGTGIKAFF.

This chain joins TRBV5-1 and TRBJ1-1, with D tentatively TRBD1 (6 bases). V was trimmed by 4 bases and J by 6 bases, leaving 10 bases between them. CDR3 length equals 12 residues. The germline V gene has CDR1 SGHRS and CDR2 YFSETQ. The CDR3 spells CASSPTGSEAFF. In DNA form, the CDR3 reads TGCGCCAGCAGCCCCACAGGGTCTGAAGCTTTCTTT.

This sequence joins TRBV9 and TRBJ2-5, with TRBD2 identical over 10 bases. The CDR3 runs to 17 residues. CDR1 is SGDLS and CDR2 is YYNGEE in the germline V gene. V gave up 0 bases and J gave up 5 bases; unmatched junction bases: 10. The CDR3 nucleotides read TGTGCCAGCAGCGTAGGCGGGAGCGGGGGGGCGTTGGAGACCCAGTACTTC. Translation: CASSVGGSGGALETQYF.

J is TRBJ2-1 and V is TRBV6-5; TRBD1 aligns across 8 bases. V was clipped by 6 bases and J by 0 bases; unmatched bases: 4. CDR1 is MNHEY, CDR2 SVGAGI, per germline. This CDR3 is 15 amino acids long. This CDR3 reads CASRGDRSSYNEQFF. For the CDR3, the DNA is TGTGCCAGCAGGGGGGACAGGAGCTCCTACAATGAGCAGTTCTTC.

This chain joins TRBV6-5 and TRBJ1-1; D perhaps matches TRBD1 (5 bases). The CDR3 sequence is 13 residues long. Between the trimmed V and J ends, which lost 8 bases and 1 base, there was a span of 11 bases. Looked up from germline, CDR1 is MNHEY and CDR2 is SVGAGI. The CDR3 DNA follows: TGTGCCAGCGGCACCGGGGGGAACACTGAAGCTTTCTTT. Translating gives CASGTGGNTEAFF.

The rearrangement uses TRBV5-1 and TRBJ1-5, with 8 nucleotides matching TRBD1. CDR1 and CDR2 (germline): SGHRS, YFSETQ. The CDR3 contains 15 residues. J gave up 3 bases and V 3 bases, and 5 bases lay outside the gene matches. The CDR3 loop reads CASSWNRGNNQPQHF. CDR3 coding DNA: TGCGCCAGCAGCTGGAACAGGGGGAACAATCAGCCCCAGCATTTT.

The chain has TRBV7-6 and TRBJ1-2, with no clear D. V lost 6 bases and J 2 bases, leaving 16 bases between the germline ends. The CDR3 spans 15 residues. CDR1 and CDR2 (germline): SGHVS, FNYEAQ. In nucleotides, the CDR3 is TGTGCCAGCAGTGGGAGCGGGCAGGCCAACTATGGCTACACCTTC. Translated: CASSGSGQANYGYTF. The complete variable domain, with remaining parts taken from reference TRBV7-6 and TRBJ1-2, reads GAGVSQSPRYKVTKRGQDVALRCDPISGHVSLYWYRQALGQGPEFLTYFNYEAQQDKSGLPNDRFSAERPEGSISTLTIQRTEQRDSAMYRCASSGSGQANYGYTFGSGTRLTVV.

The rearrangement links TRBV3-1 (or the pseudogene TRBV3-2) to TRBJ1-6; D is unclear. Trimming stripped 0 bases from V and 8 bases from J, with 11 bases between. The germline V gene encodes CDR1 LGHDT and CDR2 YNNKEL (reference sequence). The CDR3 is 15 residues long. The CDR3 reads CASSQDPGIDSPLHF. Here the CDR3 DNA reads TGTGCCAGCAGCCAAGACCCCGGGATTGATTCACCCCTCCACTTT.

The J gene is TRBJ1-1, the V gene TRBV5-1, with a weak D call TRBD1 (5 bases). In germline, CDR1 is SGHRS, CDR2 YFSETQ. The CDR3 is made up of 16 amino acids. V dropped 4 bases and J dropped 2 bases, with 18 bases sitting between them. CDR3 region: CASSPPQTVTNTEAFF. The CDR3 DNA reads TGCGCCAGCAGCCCCCCTCAGACAGTCACCAACACTGAAGCTTTCTTT.

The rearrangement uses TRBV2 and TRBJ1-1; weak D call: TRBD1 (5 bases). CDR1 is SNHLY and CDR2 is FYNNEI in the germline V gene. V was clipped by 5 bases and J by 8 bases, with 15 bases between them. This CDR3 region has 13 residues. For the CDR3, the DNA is TGTGCCAGCAGTTTGACGGTTGGGGGGGAAGCTTTCTTT. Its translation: CASSLTVGGEAFF.

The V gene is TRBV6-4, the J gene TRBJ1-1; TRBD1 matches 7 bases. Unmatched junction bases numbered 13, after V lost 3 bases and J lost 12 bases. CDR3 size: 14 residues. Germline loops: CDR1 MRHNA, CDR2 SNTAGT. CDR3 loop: CASSEEASGQMTFF. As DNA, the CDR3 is TGTGCCAGCAGTGAGGAGGCTTCGGGACAGATGACTTTCTTT.

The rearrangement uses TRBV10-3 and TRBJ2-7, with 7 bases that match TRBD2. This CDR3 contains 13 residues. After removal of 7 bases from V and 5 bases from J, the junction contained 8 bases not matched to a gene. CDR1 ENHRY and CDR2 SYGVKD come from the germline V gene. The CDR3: CAITSVGGHEQYF. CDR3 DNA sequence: TGTGCCATCACCTCGGTGGGAGGGCACGAGCAGTACTTC.

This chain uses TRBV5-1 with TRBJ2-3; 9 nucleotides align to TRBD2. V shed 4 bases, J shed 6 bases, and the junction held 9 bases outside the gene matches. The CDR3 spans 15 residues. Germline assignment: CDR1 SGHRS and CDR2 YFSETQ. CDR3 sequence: CASSISGGSADTQYF. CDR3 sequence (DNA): TGCGCCAGCAGCATTAGCGGGGGCTCAGCGGATACGCAGTATTTT. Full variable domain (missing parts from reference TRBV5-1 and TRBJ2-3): KAGVTQTPRYLIKTRGQQVTLSCSPISGHRSVSWYQQTPGQGLQFLFEYFSETQRNKGNFPGRFSGRQFSNSRSEMNVSTLELGDSALYLCASSISGGSADTQYFGPGTRLTVL.

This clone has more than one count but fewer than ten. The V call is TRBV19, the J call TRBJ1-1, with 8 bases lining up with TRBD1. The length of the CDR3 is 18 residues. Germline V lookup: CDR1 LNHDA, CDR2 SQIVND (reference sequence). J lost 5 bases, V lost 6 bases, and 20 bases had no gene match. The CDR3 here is CASRDLDRGFDLETEAFF. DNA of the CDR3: TGTGCCAGTAGGGACTTAGACAGGGGCTTTGACTTGGAGACTGAAGCTTTCTTT.

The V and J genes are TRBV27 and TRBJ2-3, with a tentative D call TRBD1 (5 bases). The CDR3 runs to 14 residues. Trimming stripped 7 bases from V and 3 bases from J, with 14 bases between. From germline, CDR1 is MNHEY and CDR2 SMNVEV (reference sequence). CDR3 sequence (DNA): TGTGCCAGCACAGACGCGGACACAACAGATACGCAGTATTTT. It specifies CASTDADTTDTQYF.

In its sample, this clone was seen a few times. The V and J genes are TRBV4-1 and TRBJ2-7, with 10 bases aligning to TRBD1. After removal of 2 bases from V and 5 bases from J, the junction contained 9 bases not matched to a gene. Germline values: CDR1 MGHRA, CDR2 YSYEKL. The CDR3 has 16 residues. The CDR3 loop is CASSQIRTGGIHEQYF. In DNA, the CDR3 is TGCGCCAGCAGCCAAATTCGGACAGGGGGGATCCACGAGCAGTACTTC.

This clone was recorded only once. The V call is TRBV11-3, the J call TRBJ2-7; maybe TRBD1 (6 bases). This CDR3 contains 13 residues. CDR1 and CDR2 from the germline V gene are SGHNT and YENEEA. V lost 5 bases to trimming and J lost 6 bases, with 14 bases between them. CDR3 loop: CASSILTGPEQYF. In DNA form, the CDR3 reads TGTGCCAGCAGCATCCTGACAGGACCCGAGCAGTACTTC.

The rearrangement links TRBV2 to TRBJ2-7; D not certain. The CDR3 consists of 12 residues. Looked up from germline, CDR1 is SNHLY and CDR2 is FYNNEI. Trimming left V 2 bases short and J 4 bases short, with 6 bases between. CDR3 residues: CASSESFYEQYF. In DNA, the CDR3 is TGTGCCAGCAGTGAATCTTTTTACGAGCAGTACTTC.